This T cell receptor beta chain emerged from a study of blood T cell repertoires in COVID-19 (TCRdb year 2020). Broadly, across the study: Samples from collaborators originated in the United States, Italy and Spain and spanned both the acute and convalescent phases of COVID-19. The material from the prospective study consisted of cDNA or gDNA derived from T cells, B-cell-depleted T cells, or PBMCs. Deeply sampled blood TCRbeta repertoires from subjects exposed to, actively infected with, or recovered from COVID-19 were included in the dataset. The repertoires were released in a freely available public database intended as a resource for research on the immune response to SARS-CoV-2. Nearly every sample came with metadata listing a de-identified subject ID, COVID-19 status, age in years and sex. Where available, HLA class I and class II types were obtained from metadata supplied by the sample provider rather than from assay-based typing. Samples were obtained from the ongoing ImmuneRACE study (first 160 participants) and from roughly 1,300 subjects provided by 6 global collaborators. What the study reported, not specific to this receptor: The quantity of clinical and demographic metadata differed by source and by participant and was supplied without curation.

As regards this clone: Its binding antigen is unknown. Base qualities are not recorded, but no much larger clone differs from it by a single base.

Participants in the prospective study were aged roughly 18 to 100 years, lived in about two dozen United States geographic areas, and enrolled through a virtual design. Cohort assignment in the prospective study relied on participant-reported clinical history from a screening survey and a study questionnaire. In the prospective study, mobile phlebotomists collected whole blood, serum and a nasopharyngeal or oropharyngeal swab from each participant. Over a roughly two-month period, participants in the prospective study had the option of providing additional blood draws and questionnaires. Before DNA extraction, prospective study blood samples were shipped either frozen or at room temperature. TCRbeta CDR3 regions were amplified from genomic DNA by means of the immunoSEQ Assay, a bias-controlled multiplex PCR. On the study's bioinformatics: The number of nucleated cells in each sample was estimated by amplification of reference gene primers within the assay. To quantify the absolute abundance of each unique TCRbeta CDR3 rearrangement, sequence reads were collapsed and filtered. For each sample, productive Simpson clonality was calculated as the square root of Simpson's diversity index across productive rearrangements. TCRdb re-hosts the immuneACCESS table, in-frame sequences only. Its copies lack some clones; in the studies checked, an unresolved V gene accounts for under half of them, and the cause for the rest is not known. The V and J calls and clone size are taken from that table; D and trimming were inferred from the DNA. The sample has more than 250,000 clones on record, roughly 90% of them singletons. The ten largest clones take up about 1.5% of the sample.

The CDR3 runs 15 residues from the cysteine to the phenylalanine. Solely the CDR3 DNA is kept, with 45 bases framed from the first base. Ends trimmed: V by 2 bases, J by 2 bases; bases unmatched to a gene: 3. The germline V gene provides CDR1 SGHTA and CDR2 FQGNSA. The sample was PBMCs or T cells enriched from blood (not recorded which). The TCR originated in a woman under 30 with acute COVID-19. Recombination connected TRBV7-2 to TRBJ2-1; 7 middle bases align to TRBD1. The CDR3 has the sequence CASSLNRGTYNEQFF. The nucleotide sequence reads as follows: TGTGCCAGCAGCTTAAACAGGGGAACCTACAATGAGCAGTTCTTC. Beyond the CDR3, the reference TRBV7-2 and TRBJ2-1 genes provide the residues; the full variable domain reads: GAGVSQSPSNKVTEKGKDVELRCDPISGHTALYWYRQSLGQGLEFLIYFQGNSAPDKSGLPSDRFSAERTGGSVSTLTIQRTQQEDSAVYLCASSLNRGTYNEQFFGPGTRLTVL.